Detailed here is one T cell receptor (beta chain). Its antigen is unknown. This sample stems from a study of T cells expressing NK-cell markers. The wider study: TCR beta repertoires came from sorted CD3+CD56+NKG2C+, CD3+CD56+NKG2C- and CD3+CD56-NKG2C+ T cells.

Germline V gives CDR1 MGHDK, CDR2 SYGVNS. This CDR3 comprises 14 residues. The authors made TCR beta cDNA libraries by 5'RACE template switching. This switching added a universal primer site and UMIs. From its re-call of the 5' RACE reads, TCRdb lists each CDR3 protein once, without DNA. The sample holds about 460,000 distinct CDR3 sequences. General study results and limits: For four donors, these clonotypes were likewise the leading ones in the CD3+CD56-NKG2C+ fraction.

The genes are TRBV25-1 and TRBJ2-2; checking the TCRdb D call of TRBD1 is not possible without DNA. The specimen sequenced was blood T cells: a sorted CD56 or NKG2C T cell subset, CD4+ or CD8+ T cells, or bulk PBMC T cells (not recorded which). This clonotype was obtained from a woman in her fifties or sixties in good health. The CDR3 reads CASTKSGGTGELFF. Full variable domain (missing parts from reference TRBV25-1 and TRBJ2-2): EADIYQTPRYLVIGTGKKITLECSQTMGHDKMYWYQQDPGMELHLIHYSYGVNSTEKGDLSSESTVSRIRTEHFPLTLESARPSHTSQYLCASTKSGGTGELFFGEGSRLTVL.